This is a list of T cell receptor beta chains from one sample in a study of OX40 agonist ivuxolimab in advanced cancers. Only in-frame clones appear in the TCRdb table, and some are missing; sequencing was by immunoSEQ multiplex PCR. The data show approximately 82,000 clones, 80% to 95% seen once. This specimen was CD4+ or CD8+ T cells sorted from blood, taken in a trial of the OX40 agonist ivuxolimab. These receptors all come from an adult with an advanced solid tumor such as melanoma, head and neck, liver or kidney cancer. CDR3s include the opening cysteine and the closing phenylalanine or tryptophan. Fields, in order: D gene, V gene, clone size, J gene, CDR3 protein, CDR3 DNA. A D gene is named only where the DNA matches it firmly. Clone sizes are given selectively: once, few, many, or a class where the clone is expanded.

TRBD2	TRBV9	.	TRBJ2-5	CASSVGRGGPKTQYF	TGTGCCAGCAGCGTAGGGCGGGGGGGCCCGAAGACCCAGTACTTC
.	TRBV7-9	.	TRBJ2-3	CASSPSGGTDTQYF	TGTGCCAGCAGCCCCTCGGGGGGCACAGATACGCAGTATTTT
.	TRBV11-1	.	TRBJ2-3	CASTYRGDTQYF	TGTGCCAGCACCTATAGGGGAGATACGCAGTATTTT
.	TRBV27	.	TRBJ1-3	CASSLFGRSGNTIYF	TGTGCCAGCAGTTTATTCGGACGCTCTGGAAACACCATATATTTT
TRBD1	TRBV19	.	TRBJ1-2	CASSPRTGGTHYGYTF	TGTGCCAGTAGTCCTCGGACAGGGGGCACCCACTATGGCTACACCTTC
.	TRBV9	.	TRBJ2-3	CASSPRAGEVTDTQYF	TGTGCCAGCAGCCCCCGGGCAGGGGAAGTTACAGATACGCAGTATTTT
.	TRBV18	once	TRBJ2-7	CASSPLRDGEQYF	TGTGCCAGCTCCCCGCTACGGGACGGCGAGCAGTACTTC
.	TRBV5-1	.	TRBJ2-6	CASSSEGVGANVLTF	TGCGCCAGCAGCTCGGAAGGGGTTGGGGCCAACGTCCTGACTTTC
TRBD2	TRBV28	.	TRBJ2-3	CASSFPSGTTDTQYF	TGTGCCAGCAGTTTTCCTAGCGGAACCACAGATACGCAGTATTTT
.	TRBV14	.	TRBJ1-1	CASSQETGAEAFF	TGTGCCAGCAGCCAAGAAACAGGAGCTGAAGCTTTCTTT
TRBD1	TRBV19	.	TRBJ2-5	CASTSGQGAEETQYF	TGTGCCAGTACCTCGGGACAGGGGGCAGAAGAGACCCAGTACTTC
.	TRBV5-1	.	TRBJ2-5	CASSRNTGLEETQYF	TGCGCCAGCAGCCGAAATACAGGGCTGGAGGAGACCCAGTACTTC
TRBD1	TRBV19	.	TRBJ2-1	CASLPTGTAFYNEQFF	TGTGCCAGTCTCCCAACCGGGACAGCTTTCTACAATGAGCAGTTCTTC
TRBD2	TRBV5-6	.	TRBJ2-2	CASSAPGLAGTGELFF	TGTGCCAGCAGCGCTCCGGGACTAGCGGGAACCGGGGAGCTGTTTTTT
TRBD2	TRBV5-6	.	TRBJ2-7	CASSQGLAGGARSEQYF	TGTGCCAGCAGCCAAGGACTAGCGGGAGGGGCTCGTAGCGAGCAGTACTTC
.	TRBV7-9	.	TRBJ2-1	CASSLAPVSNEQFF	TGTGCCAGCAGCTTAGCGCCGGTTAGCAATGAGCAGTTCTTC
TRBD2	TRBV2	.	TRBJ2-2	CASGRENRPGELFF	TGTGCCAGCGGGCGGGAGAACCGCCCCGGGGAGCTGTTTTTT
.	TRBV5-4	.	TRBJ2-5	CASSLGAPETQYF	TGTGCCAGCAGCTTGGGGGCCCCAGAGACCCAGTACTTC